These 31 T cell receptor beta chains originate from one sample sequenced in a study of blood T cell repertoires in COVID-19. Measured with immunoSEQ multiplex PCR; TCRdb has only the in-frame clones, and not every one. The table has more than 250,000 clones, more than 70% seen once; the top ten hold roughly 1.2%. The source material was PBMCs or T cells enriched from blood (not recorded which). These receptor sequences come from a woman in her thirties or forties with acute COVID-19.

In this sample, this clone turned up once. V gene TRBV27 combines with J gene TRBJ1-1, with D uncertain. The CDR3 runs 14 residues. V lost 5 bases and J lost 4, with 14 bases in between. Germline CDR1 MNHEY, CDR2 SMNVEV (reference sequence). The DNA for the CDR3 is TGTGCCAGCAGTAGCCCCCCTCGGGGCACTGAAGCTTTCTTT. Translated: CASSSPPRGTEAFF.

The chain joins TRBV6-5 to TRBJ1-2; D possibly corresponds to TRBD1 (5 bases). Trimming shortened V by 5 bases and J by 3 bases, and 10 bases separated the two germline ends. The CDR3 has 13 residues. Germline V gives CDR1 MNHEY, CDR2 SVGAGI. The CDR3 nucleotides are TGTGCCAGCAGTCGTGACAGATACTATGGCTACACCTTC. Translated: CASSRDRYYGYTF.

V is TRBV20-1 and J is TRBJ2-3; 9 bases agree with TRBD2. Germline values: CDR1 DFQATT, CDR2 SNEGSKA (reference sequence). The CDR3 runs to 15 residues. Trimming took 6 bases from V and 0 from J; bases not matched to a gene: 7. CDR3 protein: CSASPTSGSTDTQYF. CDR3 DNA: TGCAGTGCCAGTCCGACTAGCGGTAGCACAGATACGCAGTATTTT.

The rearrangement joins TRBV20-1 to TRBJ1-3, with TRBD1 as a possible D gene (5 bases). Per germline, CDR1 DFQATT and CDR2 SNEGSKA (reference sequence). The CDR3 runs 14 residues. The ends were cut back, 3 bases at V and 3 bases at J, with 12 bases in the middle. DNA of the CDR3: TGCAGTGCTAGTTGGGCCACAGGTGGAAACACCATATATTTT. Amino acid sequence: CSASWATGGNTIYF.

The chain couples TRBV7-9 to TRBJ2-1, with TRBD2 matching 11 bases. The V gene's germline CDR1 is SEHNR and CDR2 FQNEAQ (reference sequence). The CDR3 spans 15 residues. V dropped 0 bases and J dropped 6; count of bases not matched to a gene: 1. CDR3 nucleotide sequence: TGTGCCAGCAGCTTAGCTAGCGGGAGGGTCAATGAGCAGTTCTTC. It yields the protein CASSLASGRVNEQFF.

Only one count was recorded for this clone. The V gene is TRBV19, the J gene TRBJ2-2, with 7 nucleotides matching TRBD2. Germline V gives CDR1 LNHDA, CDR2 SQIVND (reference sequence). Germline trimming cut 10 bases from V and 0 bases from J; bases unmatched to any gene: 5. The CDR3 runs to 14 residues. The CDR3 nucleotides read TGTGCCACAAGGACTAGAACGAACACCGGGGAGCTGTTTTTT. Its protein product is CATRTRTNTGELFF. Together with reference TRBV19 and TRBJ2-2, the CDR3 gives the full variable domain: DGGITQSPKYLFRKEGQNVTLSCEQNLNHDAMYWYRQDPGQGLRLIYYSQIVNDFQKGDIAEGYSVSREKKESFPLTVTSAQKNPTAFYLCATRTRTNTGELFFGEGSRLTVL.

This clone was seen once. The chain recombines TRBV10-3 with TRBJ1-5, with 8 bases fitting TRBD1. CDR1 is ENHRY, CDR2 SYGVKD, per germline. The junction had 3 bases not matched to a gene; V was cut back by 0 bases and J by 5 bases. The CDR3 spans 15 residues. The CDR3 DNA reads as TGTGCCATCAGTGAGTCCGACAGGGGCGATCAGCCCCAGCATTTT. Protein: CAISESDRGDQPQHF.

V and J are TRBV5-1 and TRBJ2-7; a weak D match, TRBD1 (7 bases). Germline V gene lookup returns CDR1 SGHRS and CDR2 YFSETQ. The CDR3 covers 15 residues. The V end lost 2 bases, the J end lost 1 base, and 13 bases lay between the germline ends. The DNA for the CDR3 is TGCGCCAGCAGCTTAGGAGGGACAGCTTCCTACGAGCAGTACTTC. This sequence encodes CASSLGGTASYEQYF.

The gene calls are TRBV19 and TRBJ2-7, with a possible D match to TRBD1 (6 bases). The CDR3 runs 13 residues. The germline V gene encodes CDR1 LNHDA and CDR2 SQIVND (reference sequence). With 8 bases removed from V and 7 bases from J, the gap between germline ends came to 18 bases. CDR3 sequence reads: CASGQCHIDEQYV. In DNA, the CDR3 is TGTGCCAGTGGACAGTGTCACATCGATGAGCAGTACGTC.

V gene TRBV2 combines with J gene TRBJ2-7; 7 nucleotides match TRBD1. V was clipped by 7 bases and J by 0 bases; unmatched bases: 6. The CDR3 length is 14 residues. Germline lookup yields CDR1 SNHLY and CDR2 FYNNEI. The CDR3 DNA reads TGTGCCAGCAAAGCACAGGGGAGCTCCTACGAGCAGTACTTC. This sequence encodes CASKAQGSSYEQYF.

The rearrangement links TRBV24-1 to TRBJ1-4; a possible D gene is TRBD1 (6 bases). Germline V gives CDR1 KGHDR, CDR2 SFDVKD. The CDR3 has 15 residues. Trimming cost V 2 bases and J 4 bases, with 10 bases left between them. The CDR3 coding sequence is TGTGCCACCAGTGATTCGGACAGCTTTAATGAAAAACTGTTTTTT. The encoded protein is CATSDSDSFNEKLFF.

The chain has TRBV27 and TRBJ2-5; TRBD1 matches 10 bases. With 3 bases clipped from V and 4 bases from J, the junction kept 8 bases outside the gene matches. Per germline, CDR1 MNHEY and CDR2 SMNVEV (reference sequence). The CDR3 has 16 residues. Written as DNA, the CDR3 is TGTGCCAGCAGTTTTCACGGGACAGGGGAAGGAGAGACCCAGTACTTC. It is translated as CASSFHGTGEGETQYF.

The chain employs TRBV6-5 and TRBJ2-4; D not resolved. Germline CDR1 and CDR2: MNHEY and SVGAGI. V dropped 6 bases and J dropped 0 bases, with 12 bases sitting between them. The CDR3 consists of 15 residues. In nucleotides, the CDR3 is TGTGCCAGCAGCCTATCGAGCCTAGCCAAAAACATTCAGTACTTC. Amino acids: CASSLSSLAKNIQYF.

The chain recombines TRBV2 with TRBJ2-3; 11 nucleotides line up with TRBD1. Germline lookup yields CDR1 SNHLY and CDR2 FYNNEI. This CDR3 comprises 15 residues. With 7 bases clipped from V and 10 bases from J, the junction kept 13 bases outside the gene matches. The CDR3 loop reads CASIKRTGGAGAQYF. CDR3 nucleotide sequence: TGTGCCAGCATAAAGAGGACAGGGGGCGCGGGCGCGCAGTATTTT.

The CDR3 is CASSLAGGRFSPLHF. The CDR3 coding sequence is TGCGCCAGCAGCTTGGCCGGGGGGCGTTTTTCACCCCTCCACTTT. The rearrangement links TRBV5-1 to TRBJ1-6, with D perhaps matching TRBD1 (6 bases). CDR1 and CDR2 from the germline V gene are SGHRS and YFSETQ. This CDR3 has 15 amino acids. V was clipped by 0 bases and J by 9 bases, with 13 bases between them.

V usage is TRBV19 and J usage is TRBJ1-6, with 8 bases matching TRBD1. The CDR3 length is 16 residues. Germline V lookup: CDR1 LNHDA, CDR2 SQIVND (reference sequence). V was clipped by 4 bases and J by 1 base; unmatched bases: 3. CDR3 residues: CASSNDRGSYNSPLHF. The DNA for the CDR3 is TGTGCCAGTAGTAATGACAGGGGTTCCTATAATTCACCCCTCCACTTT.

The genes are TRBV7-9 and TRBJ2-5, with 7 bases lining up with TRBD1. There are 15 residues in the CDR3. Germline CDR1 is SEHNR and CDR2 is FQNEAQ (reference sequence). J was trimmed by 2 bases and V by 7 bases; bases with no gene match: 10. The CDR3 is CASNPAGTDQETQYF. The CDR3 DNA sequence: TGTGCCAGCAACCCGGCCGGGACAGATCAAGAGACCCAGTACTTC.

V usage is TRBV11-2 and J usage is TRBJ2-7; 12 bases are shared with TRBD2. After removal of 5 bases from V and 3 bases from J, the junction contained 8 bases not matched to a gene. The CDR3 sequence is 16 residues long. Germline assignment: CDR1 SGHAT and CDR2 FQNNGV. The CDR3 is CASSRPGLAGNYEQYF. The CDR3 nucleotides read TGTGCCAGCAGCCGCCCCGGACTAGCGGGGAACTACGAGCAGTACTTC.

This sequence joins TRBV2 and TRBJ2-5; a weak D match, TRBD2 (5 bases). The V end was cut by 6 bases, the J end by 4 bases, with 15 bases between. The CDR3 has 14 residues. Germline loops: CDR1 SNHLY, CDR2 FYNNEI. The CDR3 loop is CASRKEAIRETQYF. The CDR3, as DNA: TGTGCCAGCAGAAAGGAGGCGATTCGAGAGACCCAGTACTTC.

This clone was detected only a few times. V usage is TRBV30 and J usage is TRBJ1-6; TRBD1 aligns across 9 bases. Looked up from germline, CDR1 is GTSNPN and CDR2 is SVGIG (reference sequence). Trimming took 3 bases from V and 9 from J; bases not matched to a gene: 9. The CDR3 is 15 amino acids. The CDR3 reads CAWRAKQGAFSPLHF. The CDR3 DNA sequence: TGTGCCTGGAGGGCTAAACAGGGGGCTTTTTCACCCCTCCACTTT.

With regard to this clone: This sample also contains other DNA sequences that code for the same CDR3. The rearrangement links TRBV9 to TRBJ1-1; 9 positions match TRBD1. Trimming at V came to 4 bases and at J to 1 base, leaving 5 bases not matched to a gene. CDR1 is SGDLS and CDR2 is YYNGEE in the germline V gene. The CDR3 totals 15 residues. CDR3 sequence reads: CASSPWTGANTEAFF. Here the CDR3 DNA reads TGTGCCAGCAGCCCGTGGACAGGGGCGAACACTGAAGCTTTCTTT.

This chain links TRBV7-2 with TRBJ1-1; no clear D. V lost 3 bases, J lost 3 bases, and 2 bases lay in between. This CDR3 spans 11 amino acids. Germline CDR1 and CDR2: SGHTA and FQGNSA. CDR3 sequence reads: CASSFYTEAFF. The CDR3 DNA is TGTGCCAGCAGCTTCTACACTGAAGCTTTCTTT.

Of note for this clone: The identical CDR3 is also encoded by other nucleotide sequences in the sample. The V gene is TRBV18, the J gene TRBJ2-7, with TRBD2 matching 10 bases. CDR3 length equals 13 residues. Germline trimming cut 6 bases from V and 3 bases from J; bases unmatched to any gene: 2. Germline CDR1 is KGHSH and CDR2 is LQKENI. The CDR3 sequence: CASSPSGSYEQYF. The CDR3 region has the DNA TGTGCCAGCTCCCCTAGCGGGAGCTACGAGCAGTACTTC.

In DNA, the CDR3 is TGTGCTAGTGGAAAAACCGGGGGGTCAATCCCCTACAATGAGCAGTTCTTC. This translates into CASGKTGGSIPYNEQFF. The V and J genes are TRBV12-5 and TRBJ2-1; 7 bases are shared with TRBD2. The J segment lost 2 bases and the V segment lost 6 bases, leaving 13 bases of the junction unmatched. Germline CDR1 and CDR2: LGHNT and FRNRAP. The CDR3 totals 17 residues.

The CDR3 region is CASSYVGGLSNEKLFF. The CDR3 DNA follows: TGTGCCAGCAGCTACGTCGGGGGGTTGTCTAATGAAAAACTGTTTTTT. The chain is built from TRBV7-2 and TRBJ1-4; the D gene is possibly TRBD1 (5 bases). The ends were cut back, 4 bases at V and 3 bases at J, with 15 bases in the middle. Germline V gives CDR1 SGHTA, CDR2 FQGNSA. This CDR3 spans 16 amino acids.

The CDR3 nucleotides read TGTGCCAGCCTAGAGGGGAACACTGAAGCTTTCTTT. Translated: CASLEGNTEAFF. V usage is TRBV13 and J usage is TRBJ1-1, with D hard to call. Trimming took off 8 bases at V and 1 base at J, with 8 bases between the two ends. The CDR3 extends over 12 amino acids. Germline V lookup: CDR1 PRHDT, CDR2 FYEKMQ (reference sequence). Variable domain in full (rest from reference TRBV13 and TRBJ1-1): AAGVIQSPRHLIKEKRETATLKCYPIPRHDTVYWYQQGPGQDPQFLISFYEKMQSDKGSIPDRFSAQQFSDYHSELNMSSLELGDSALYFCASLEGNTEAFFGQGTRLTVV.

The gene calls are TRBV28 and TRBJ1-6; D call uncertain. CDR3 length equals 12 residues. Trimming removed 5 bases from V and 8 bases from J, with 7 bases in between. Germline V gives CDR1 MDHEN, CDR2 SYDVKM. CDR3 sequence reads: CASSPGYSPLHF. As DNA, the CDR3 is TGTGCCAGCAGTCCGGGGTATTCACCCCTCCACTTT.

The rearrangement links TRBV3-1 (or the pseudogene TRBV3-2) to TRBJ1-1; 9 bases match TRBD1. Germline CDR1 is LGHDT and CDR2 is YNNKEL (reference sequence). V was pared by 0 bases and J by 4 bases, with 6 bases of the junction left unmatched. This CDR3 has 16 amino acids. The CDR3 DNA reads as TGTGCCAGCAGCCAAGATTTCTGGACAGGGGCCACTGAAGCTTTCTTT. Translated: CASSQDFWTGATEAFF.

The chain is built from TRBV24-1 and TRBJ2-7, with D possibly TRBD2 on 5 matching bases. Germline V gene data show CDR1 as KGHDR and CDR2 as SFDVKD. V lost 2 bases to trimming and J lost 3 bases, with 13 bases between them. The CDR3 covers 15 residues. As DNA, the CDR3 is TGTGCCACCAGTGATTCGAGGACGGGAATCTACGAGCAGTACTTC. This gives the protein CATSDSRTGIYEQYF.

V is TRBV28 and J is TRBJ1-1; D not resolved. Germline CDR1 and CDR2: MDHEN and SYDVKM. This CDR3 spans 11 amino acids. The ends were cut back, 9 bases at V and 2 bases at J, with 7 bases in the middle. The CDR3 loop is CASVKNTEAFF. CDR3 nucleotide sequence: TGTGCCAGTGTTAAAAACACTGAAGCTTTCTTT.

The sample holds many counts of this clone. V usage is TRBV2 and J usage is TRBJ2-2; D perhaps matches TRBD2 (6 bases). The CDR3 loop spans 16 amino acids. The germline gives CDR1 SNHLY, CDR2 FYNNEI. The ends were cut back, 4 bases at V and 7 bases at J, with 19 bases in the middle. The DNA of the CDR3 is TGTGCCAGCAGTGTTCGCCAGGGAGGAGTGGTCGGGGAGCTGTTTTTT. Protein sequence: CASSVRQGGVVGELFF. Complete variable domain (other parts from reference TRBV2 and TRBJ2-2): EPEVTQTPSHQVTQMGQEVILRCVPISNHLYFYWYRQILGQKVEFLVSFYNNEISEKSEIFDDQFSVERPDGSNFTLKIRSTKLEDSAMYFCASSVRQGGVVGELFFGEGSRLTVL.